This T cell receptor beta chain was recorded in a study of post-analysis software for immune sequencing data. At the level of the study: Courses of disease covered relapsing-remitting, secondary progressive and progressive-relapsing multiple sclerosis.

A note on this clonotype: No antigen is known for it.

The V end lost 3 bases, the J end lost 8 bases, and 12 bases lay between the germline ends. The germline V gene encodes CDR1 KGHDR and CDR2 SFDVKD. CDR3 length: 13 residues. Libraries were made from TCR beta cDNA, and they carried unique molecular identifiers. The T cell input of roughly 0.95 to 10 million gave about half a million cDNA molecules. TCRdb ran MiXCR on the PCR reads and lists one entry per CDR3 protein. Among roughly 800,000 distinct CDR3 sequences, 35% to 55% were seen once, and the ten largest hold roughly 4.4%. Notes on the study in general: Same-batch samples co-clustered strongly by F measure. There were roughly 5 TRBV segments more frequent in patients than controls, and TRBV5-6, TRBV5-1 and TRBV20-1 were among them.

The specimen sequenced was blood. The TCR was taken from a girl aged 10 to 17 with multiple sclerosis. The V and J genes are TRBV24-1 and TRBJ1-1; TRBD1 might be the D (5 bases). In DNA, the CDR3 is TGTGCCACCAGTGATCCAGGGCTCGGGGAAGCTTTCTTT. Translation: CATSDPGLGEAFF.